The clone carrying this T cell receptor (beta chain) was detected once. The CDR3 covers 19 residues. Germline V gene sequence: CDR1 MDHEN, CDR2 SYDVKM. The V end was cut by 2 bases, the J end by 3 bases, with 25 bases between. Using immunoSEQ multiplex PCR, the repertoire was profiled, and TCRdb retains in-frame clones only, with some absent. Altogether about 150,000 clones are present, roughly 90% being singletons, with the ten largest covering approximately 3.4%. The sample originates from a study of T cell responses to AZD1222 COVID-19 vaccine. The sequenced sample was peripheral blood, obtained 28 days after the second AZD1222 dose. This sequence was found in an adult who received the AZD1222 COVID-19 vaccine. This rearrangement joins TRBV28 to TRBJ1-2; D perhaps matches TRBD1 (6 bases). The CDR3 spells CASSLPGTKPLSGDYGYTF. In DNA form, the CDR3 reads TGTGCCAGCAGTTTACCCGGCACGAAACCTTTATCAGGGGACTATGGCTACACCTTC.